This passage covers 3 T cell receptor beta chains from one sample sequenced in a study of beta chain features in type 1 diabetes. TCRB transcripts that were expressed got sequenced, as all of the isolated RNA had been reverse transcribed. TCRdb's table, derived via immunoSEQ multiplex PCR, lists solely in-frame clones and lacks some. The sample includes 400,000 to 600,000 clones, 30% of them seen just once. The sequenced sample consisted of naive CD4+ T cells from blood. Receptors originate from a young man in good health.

CDR3 in amino acids: CSVVEAYEQYF. The CDR3 coding sequence is TGCAGCGTTGTAGAAGCCTACGAGCAGTACTTC. The chain is built from TRBV29-1 and TRBJ2-7; D not resolved. Germline V CDR1 and CDR2: SQVTM, ANQGSEA. V was clipped by 4 bases and J by 2 bases, with 6 bases between them. This CDR3 comprises 11 residues.

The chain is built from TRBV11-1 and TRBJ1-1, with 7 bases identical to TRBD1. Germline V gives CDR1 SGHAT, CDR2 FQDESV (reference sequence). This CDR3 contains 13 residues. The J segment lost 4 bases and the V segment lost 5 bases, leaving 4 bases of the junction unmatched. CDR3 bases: TGTGCCAGCAGCACGACAGGGTTCACTGAAGCTTTCTTT. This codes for CASSTTGFTEAFF.

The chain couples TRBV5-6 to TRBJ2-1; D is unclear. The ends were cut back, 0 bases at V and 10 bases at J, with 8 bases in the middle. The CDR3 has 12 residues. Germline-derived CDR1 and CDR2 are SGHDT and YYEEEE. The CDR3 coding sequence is TGTGCCAGCAGCTTGGTTGGCGGAGAGCAGTTCTTC. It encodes CASSLVGGEQFF. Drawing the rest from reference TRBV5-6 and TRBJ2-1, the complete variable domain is DAGVTQSPTHLIKTRGQQVTLRCSPKSGHDTVSWYQQALGQGPQFIFQYYEEEERQRGNFPDRFSGHQFPNYSSELNVNALLLGDSALYLCASSLVGGEQFFGPGTRLTVL.